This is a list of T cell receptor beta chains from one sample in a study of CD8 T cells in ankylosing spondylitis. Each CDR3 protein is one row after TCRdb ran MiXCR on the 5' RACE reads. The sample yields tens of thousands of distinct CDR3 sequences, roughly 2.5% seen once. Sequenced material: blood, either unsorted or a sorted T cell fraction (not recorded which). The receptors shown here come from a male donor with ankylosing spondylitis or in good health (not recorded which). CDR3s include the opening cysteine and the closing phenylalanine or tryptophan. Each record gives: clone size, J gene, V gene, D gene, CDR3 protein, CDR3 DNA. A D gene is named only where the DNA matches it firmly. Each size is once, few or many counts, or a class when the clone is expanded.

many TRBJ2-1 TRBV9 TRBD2 CASSVDRGRAYNEQFF TGTGCCAGCAGCGTAGATCGCGGGAGGGCCTACAATGAGCAGTTCTTC
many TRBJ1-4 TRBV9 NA CASSPGQYNEKLFF TGTGCCAGCAGCCCCGGGCAGTATAATGAAAAACTGTTTTTT
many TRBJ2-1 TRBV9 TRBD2 CASSEGLAGGMYEQFF TGTGCCAGCAGCGAGGGACTAGCGGGAGGAATGTATGAGCAGTTCTTC
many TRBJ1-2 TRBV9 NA CASSVGAGLHYGYTF TGTGCCAGCAGCGTAGGTGCGGGACTACACTATGGCTACACCTTC
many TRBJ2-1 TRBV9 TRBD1 CASSVGGQGRPGQFF TGTGCCAGCAGCGTAGGGGGACAGGGTCGTCCTGGGCAGTTCTTC
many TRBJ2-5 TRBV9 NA CASSFSGDGETQYF TGTGCCAGCAGCTTTAGCGGAGATGGGGAGACCCAGTACTTC
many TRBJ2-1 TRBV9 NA CASSVNSGEGHNEQFF TGTGCCAGCAGCGTTAATAGCGGAGAAGGGCACAATGAGCAGTTCTTC
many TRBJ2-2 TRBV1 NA CTSSQEGHITPTGELFF TGCACCAGCAGCCAAGAGGGGCATATAACCCCCACCGGGGAGCTGTTTTTT
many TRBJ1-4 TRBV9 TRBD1 CASSQGQGVRINEKLFF TGTGCCAGCAGCCAGGGACAGGGGGTACGGATTAATGAAAAACTGTTTTTT
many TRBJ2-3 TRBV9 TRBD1 CASTPLGQGTDTQYF TGTGCCAGCACCCCGCTGGGACAGGGTACAGATACGCAGTATTTT
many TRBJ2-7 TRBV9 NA CASSVAGAGEQYF TGTGCCAGCAGCGTAGCGGGAGCTGGCGAGCAGTACTTC
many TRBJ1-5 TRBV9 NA CASSTEGGDQPQHF TGTGCCAGCAGCACAGAGGGGGGAGATCAGCCCCAGCATTTT
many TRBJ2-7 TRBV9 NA CASSVGGKGYEQYF TGTGCCAGCAGCGTAGGAGGGAAAGGCTACGAGCAGTACTTC
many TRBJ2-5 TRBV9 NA CASSPRVGETQYF TGTGCCAGCAGCCCCAGGGTGGGGGAGACCCAGTACTTC
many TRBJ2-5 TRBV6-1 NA CASPPTETYQETQYF TGTGCCAGCCCTCCGACCGAAACTTACCAAGAGACCCAGTACTTC
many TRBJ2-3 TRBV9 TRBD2 CASSLQGSGTTDTQYF TGTGCCAGCAGCCTCCAGGGTAGCGGGACTACAGATACGCAGTATTTT